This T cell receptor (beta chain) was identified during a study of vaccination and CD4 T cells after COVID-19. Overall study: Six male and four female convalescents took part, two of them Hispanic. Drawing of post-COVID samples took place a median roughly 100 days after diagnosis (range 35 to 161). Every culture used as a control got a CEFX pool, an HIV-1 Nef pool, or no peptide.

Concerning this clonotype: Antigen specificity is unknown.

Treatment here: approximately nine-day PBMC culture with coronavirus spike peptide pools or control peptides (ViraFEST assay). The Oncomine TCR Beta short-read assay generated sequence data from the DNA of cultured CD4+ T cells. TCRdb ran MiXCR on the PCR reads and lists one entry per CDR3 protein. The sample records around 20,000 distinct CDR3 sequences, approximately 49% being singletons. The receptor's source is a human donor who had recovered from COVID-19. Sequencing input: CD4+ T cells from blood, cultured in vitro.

CDR3: CSARPSGAPYNEQFF. The CDR3 DNA follows: TGCAGTGCTAGGCCTAGCGGGGCCCCTTACAATGAGCAGTTCTTC. The rearrangement links TRBV20-1 to TRBJ2-1; the match to TRBD2 covers 9 bases. V dropped 3 bases and J dropped 4; count of bases not matched to a gene: 7. Germline V CDR1 and CDR2: DFQATT, SNEGSKA (reference sequence). CDR3 length: 15 residues.